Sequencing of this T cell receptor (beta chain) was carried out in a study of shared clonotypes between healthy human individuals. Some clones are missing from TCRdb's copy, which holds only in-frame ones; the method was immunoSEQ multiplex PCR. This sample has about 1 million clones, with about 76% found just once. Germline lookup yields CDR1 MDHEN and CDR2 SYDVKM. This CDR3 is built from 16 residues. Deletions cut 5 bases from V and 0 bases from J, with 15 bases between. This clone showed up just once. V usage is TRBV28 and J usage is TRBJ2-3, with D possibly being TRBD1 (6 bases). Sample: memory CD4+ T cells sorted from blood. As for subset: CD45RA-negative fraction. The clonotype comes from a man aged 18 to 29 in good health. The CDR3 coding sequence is TGTGCCAGCAGTGGAACAGGGTTCATTAGCACAGATACGCAGTATTTT. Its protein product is CASSGTGFISTDTQYF.